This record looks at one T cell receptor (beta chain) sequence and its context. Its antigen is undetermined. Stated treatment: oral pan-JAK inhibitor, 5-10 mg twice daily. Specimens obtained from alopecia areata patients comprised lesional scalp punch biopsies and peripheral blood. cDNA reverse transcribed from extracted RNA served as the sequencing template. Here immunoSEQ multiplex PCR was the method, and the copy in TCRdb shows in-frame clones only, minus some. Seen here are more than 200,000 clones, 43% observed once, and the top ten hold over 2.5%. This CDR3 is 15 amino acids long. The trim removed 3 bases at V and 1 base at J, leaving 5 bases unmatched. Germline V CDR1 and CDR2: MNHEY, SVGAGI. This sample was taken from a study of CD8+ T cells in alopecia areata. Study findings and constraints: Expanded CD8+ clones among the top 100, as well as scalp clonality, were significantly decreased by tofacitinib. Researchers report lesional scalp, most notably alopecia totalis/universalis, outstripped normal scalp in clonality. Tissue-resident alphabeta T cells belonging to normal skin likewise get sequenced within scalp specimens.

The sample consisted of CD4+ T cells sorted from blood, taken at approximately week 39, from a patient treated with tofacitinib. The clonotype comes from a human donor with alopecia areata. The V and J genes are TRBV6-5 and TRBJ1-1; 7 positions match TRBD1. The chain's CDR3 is CASSYQGGPNTEAFF. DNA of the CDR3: TGTGCCAGCAGTTATCAGGGGGGACCGAACACTGAAGCTTTCTTT.